A selection of T cell receptor beta chains follows, all from one sample in a study of blood T cell repertoires in COVID-19. Only in-frame clones appear in the TCRdb table, and some are missing; sequencing was by immunoSEQ multiplex PCR. Of approximately 270,000 clones listed, about 85% were seen once; the top ten hold roughly 3%. Sequencing input: peripheral blood. The receptors derive from a man younger than 30 with active or convalescent COVID-19. Each CDR3 is given with its conserved first and last residue. A D gene is named only where the DNA matches it firmly. Some rows mark clone size as missing; the rest say once, few, many or name a class of expanded clone.

abundance,v_gene,j_gene,d_gene,CDR3nt,CDR3aa
-,TRBV6-5,TRBJ2-7,TRBD2,TGTGCCAGCAGTTCTAGCGGGAGTTTCTACGAGCAGTACTTC,CASSSSGSFYEQYF
-,TRBV18,TRBJ1-6,-,TGTGCCAGCTCACCACCTAGCCCAAATTCACCCCTCCACTTT,CASSPPSPNSPLHF
once,TRBV7-9,TRBJ2-1,TRBD2,TGTGCCAGCAGTGATGGGACTAGGGTTTCCGATGAGCAGTTCTTC,CASSDGTRVSDEQFF
-,TRBV7-9,TRBJ1-2,TRBD1,TGTGCCAGCAGCTTGGGTGGGACAGCTAACTATGGCTACACCTTC,CASSLGGTANYGYTF
once,TRBV29-1,TRBJ2-7,TRBD1,TGCAGCGTGGGTCCGGGACAGGCCTCCTACGAGCAGTACTTC,CSVGPGQASYEQYF
once,TRBV5-1,TRBJ2-3,TRBD2,TGCGCCAGCAACGAGGGACTAGCGGGAACAGATACGCAGTATTTT,CASNEGLAGTDTQYF
-,TRBV7-2,TRBJ1-3,-,TGTGCCAGCAGCTTAGACAGGGTATCTGGAAACACCATATATTTT,CASSLDRVSGNTIYF
-,TRBV12-3/TRBV12-4,TRBJ1-2,-,TGTGCCAGCAGTTTACCAGGGGCCTATGGCTACACCTTC,CASSLPGAYGYTF
-,TRBV27,TRBJ1-4,-,TGTGCCAGCAAGACACAGGGAGAAAAACTGTTTTTT,CASKTQGEKLFF
-,TRBV6-5,TRBJ2-7,TRBD1,TGTGCCAGCTGCGGACAGGCCGCCTACGAGCAGTACTTC,CASCGQAAYEQYF
-,TRBV4-3,TRBJ2-7,TRBD2,TGCGCCAGCAGCCAAGTTGGTAGCGGGAGTATTAAACGTTACGAGCAGTACTTC,CASSQVGSGSIKRYEQYF
few,TRBV6-1,TRBJ2-5,-,TGTGCCAGCACTGAATCAGGGGTCCAAGAGACCCAGTACTTC,CASTESGVQETQYF
-,TRBV27,TRBJ2-1,-,TGTGCCAGCAGTTTACCCCATAGCCTGAGCTCCTACAATGAGCAGTTCTTC,CASSLPHSLSSYNEQFF
-,TRBV7-8,TRBJ1-1,-,TGTGCCAGCAGCCAGGGACTGGAGAACACTGAAGCTTTCTTT,CASSQGLENTEAFF
once,TRBV9,TRBJ2-2,-,TGTGCCAGCAGCGGCGTTGGGCGAGGGACTCCCGGGGAGCTGTTTTTT,CASSGVGRGTPGELFF
few,TRBV7-9,TRBJ2-1,-,TGTGCCAGCAGTAGAGGGAACTACAATGAGCAGTTCTTC,CASSRGNYNEQFF
-,TRBV27,TRBJ1-1,-,TGTGCCAGCAGTTTGGGAGGGGGAGGTCGAAACACTGAAGCTTTCTTT,CASSLGGGGRNTEAFF
-,TRBV5-4,TRBJ2-7,-,TGTGCCAGCAGCCTAACGACTCAGGGTCCCTACGAGCAGTACTTC,CASSLTTQGPYEQYF
-,TRBV6-1,TRBJ1-2,-,TGTGCCAGCAGTGAAGTAGAGGGGGACTATGGCTACACCTTC,CASSEVEGDYGYTF
-,TRBV12-3/TRBV12-4,TRBJ1-2,-,TGTGCCAGCAGTTTAGCAGGGGTAGAGCGCTACACCTTC,CASSLAGVERYTF
once,TRBV5-1,TRBJ2-5,-,TGCGCCAGCAGCTTAGACAGGATTGGAGAGACCCAGTACTTC,CASSLDRIGETQYF
-,TRBV2,TRBJ2-3,TRBD2,TGTGCCAGCAGTGAAAGGAATATGTTAGCGGGGGTCAGGGATACGCAGTATTTT,CASSERNMLAGVRDTQYF
-,TRBV4-1,TRBJ1-2,TRBD1,TGCGCCAGCAGCCAACCAGACAGGGTGAATGGCTACACCTTC,CASSQPDRVNGYTF
-,TRBV21-1,TRBJ1-3,-,TGTGCCCCTAGGAGGGCGGGGACTGGAAACACCATATATTTT,CAPRRAGTGNTIYF
-,TRBV18,TRBJ2-7,TRBD2,TGTGCCAGCTCACCTACCGGACTAGCGGCAAGCTCCTACGAGCAGTACTTC,CASSPTGLAASSYEQYF
-,TRBV11-3,TRBJ2-5,-,TGTGCCAGCAGCTTATCAGGGCTCGAGACCCAGTACTTC,CASSLSGLETQYF
once,TRBV11-2,TRBJ1-1,-,TGTGCCAGCAGCTCCCTCGGAGGGGGGGACACTGAAGCTTTCTTT,CASSSLGGGDTEAFF
-,TRBV5-8,TRBJ2-1,TRBD1,TGTGCCAGCAGCTGGGGACAGCTACTATACAATGAGCAGTTCTTC,CASSWGQLLYNEQFF
-,TRBV9,TRBJ2-1,-,TGTGCCAGCAGCGTACGAGGGACCTACAATGAGCAGTTCTTC,CASSVRGTYNEQFF
-,TRBV7-2,TRBJ2-7,-,TGTGCCAGCAGCTTAGCTCTCGAGCAGTACTTC,CASSLALEQYF
-,TRBV5-4,TRBJ2-7,-,TGTGCCAGCAGCTTGGCGGGCGGGGTTTACTACGAGCAGTACTTC,CASSLAGGVYYEQYF
-,TRBV7-3,TRBJ2-3,-,TGTGCCAGCAGCTTAGCAGGAATTGGAGATACGCAGTATTTT,CASSLAGIGDTQYF
-,TRBV12-5,TRBJ1-1,-,TGTGCTAGTGGTCCTTCCAACATGAACACTGAAGCTTTCTTT,CASGPSNMNTEAFF
-,TRBV28,TRBJ2-7,TRBD2,TGTGCCAGCAGTTTAGTTTCTGGACTAGCGGAAAAGCAGTACTTC,CASSLVSGLAEKQYF
-,TRBV5-1,TRBJ1-4,TRBD1,TGCGCCAGCAGCTTGGGAACAGGGGCGTATGAAAAACTGTTTTTT,CASSLGTGAYEKLFF
-,TRBV3-1/TRBV3-2,TRBJ1-3,TRBD1,TGTGCCAGCAGCCCAAGCACAGGGGGAACGAACGGAAACACCATATATTTT,CASSPSTGGTNGNTIYF